The source of this T cell receptor beta chain is a study of vaccination effects on CD4 cells after COVID-19. About the study: Researchers drew samples from a few convalescent patients early and late after vaccination. General study points: New vaccine-induced clones dominated post-vaccine spike-reactive clones in convalescents. Both infection-induced and vaccine-induced clones contracted markedly at late post-vaccination timepoints.

A word on this clone: Its antigen is unknown.

Clones were sequenced by immunoSEQ multiplex PCR, and TCRdb holds only the in-frame ones, with some missing. The repertoire has 11,000 to 15,000 clones, about three quarters of them found once; the top ten carry roughly 26%. This CDR3 contains 15 residues. V was trimmed by 0 bases and J by 3 bases, leaving 6 bases between them. CDR1 MNHEY and CDR2 SVGAGI come from the germline V gene. Under the ViraFEST assay, PBMC were stimulated with viral peptide pools so that antigen-specific CD4+ T cells expanded. Sequencing was performed afterwards. At the end of around 11 days of culture, CD4+ T cells were isolated. PCR confirmed that the person was infected with SARS-CoV-2 between March and December 2020. All participants had two doses of either the BNT162b2 or mRNA-1273 vaccine.

V gene TRBV6-5 combines with J gene TRBJ2-6, with D uncertain. This sequence was found in a human donor who had a prior SARS-CoV-2 infection. The sample was CD4+ T cells from PBMCs cultured with HCoV-NL63 spike peptides, taken after COVID-19 vaccination. Here the CDR3 reads CASSYSWGGANVLTF. DNA of the CDR3: TGTGCCAGCAGTTACTCGTGGGGTGGGGCCAACGTCCTGACTTTC.